The 28 T cell receptor beta chains reported below all come from one sample, sequenced in a study of blood T cell repertoires in COVID-19 (dated by TCRdb to between 2020 and 2021). To prepare the library, the immunoSEQ multiplex PCR assay was applied. Held by TCRdb, this immuneACCESS table contains in-frame sequences only and omits some clones. Under half of the omission traces to an unresolved V gene where checked; the cause of the rest is unknown. For this sample the table gives some 330,000 clones, of which around four fifths were detected only once. The top ten clonotypes cover approximately 4.7% of the sample. Source material: PBMCs or T cells enriched from blood (not recorded which). The origin of the receptors is a woman aged 45-65 years who had recovered from COVID-19.

This chain connects TRBV5-5 to TRBJ1-4, with a possible D match to TRBD1 (5 bases). The length of the CDR3 is 12 residues. Trimming pared 4 bases from V and 10 bases from J, leaving 11 bases between. Per the germline V gene, CDR1 is SGHKS and CDR2 is YYEKEE (reference sequence). Here the CDR3 reads CASSAREGKLFF. CDR3 nucleotides: TGTGCCAGCAGCGCCAGGGAAGGAAAACTGTTTTTT.

CDR3 region: CAWSWYSGHTDTQYF. The CDR3 nucleotides are TGTGCCTGGAGCTGGTATAGCGGACACACAGATACGCAGTATTTT. This chain uses TRBV30 with TRBJ2-3, with D perhaps matching TRBD2 (6 bases). Trimming took off 3 bases at V and 2 bases at J, with 15 bases between the two ends. Germline V gives CDR1 GTSNPN, CDR2 SVGIG (reference sequence). The CDR3 is 15 residues long. The full variable domain, rest sourced from reference TRBV30 and TRBJ2-3, is SQTIHQWPATLVQPVGSPLSLECTVEGTSNPNLYWYRQAAGRGLQLLFYSVGIGQISSEVPQNLSASRPQDRQFILSSKKLLLSDSGFYLCAWSWYSGHTDTQYFGPGTRLTVL.

The rearrangement uses TRBV7-2 and TRBJ2-5; D is possibly TRBD1 (5 bases). The V end was cut by 2 bases, the J end by 4 bases, with 8 bases between. Germline assignment: CDR1 SGHTA and CDR2 FQGNSA. The CDR3 sequence is 13 residues long. The DNA of the CDR3 is TGTGCCAGCAGCTTAAACCAGGGAGAGACCCAGTACTTC. As protein: CASSLNQGETQYF. The full variable domain, with the rest looked up from reference TRBV7-2 and TRBJ2-5, is GAGVSQSPSNKVTEKGKDVELRCDPISGHTALYWYRQSLGQGLEFLIYFQGNSAPDKSGLPSDRFSAERTGGSVSTLTIQRTQQEDSAVYLCASSLNQGETQYFGPGTRLLVL.

The rearrangement links TRBV7-2 to TRBJ1-1, with no clear D. Trimming removed 2 bases at V and 0 bases at J, with 7 bases between. The CDR3 runs to 14 residues. The germline V gene has CDR1 SGHTA and CDR2 FQGNSA. The CDR3 DNA sequence: TGTGCCAGCAGCTTACGCAGGTTGAACACTGAAGCTTTCTTT. Translated, it gives CASSLRRLNTEAFF.

This chain connects TRBV30 to TRBJ1-2; D is perhaps TRBD1 (6 bases). Trimming removed 3 bases from V and 4 bases from J, with 21 bases in between. CDR1 and CDR2 (germline): GTSNPN, SVGIG (reference sequence). The CDR3 has 16 residues. CDR3 DNA sequence: TGTGCCTGGAGGACCCCGGAGGGGGGGACGATCTATGGCTACACCTTC. Its translation: CAWRTPEGGTIYGYTF.

V is TRBV19 and J is TRBJ1-2; D uncertain. Deletions cut 5 bases from V and 5 bases from J, with 18 bases between. This CDR3 is 15 amino acids long. CDR1 and CDR2 from the germline V gene are LNHDA and SQIVND (reference sequence). CDR3 sequence: CASSLFVAVPYGYTF. The CDR3 DNA is TGTGCCAGTAGTCTTTTCGTAGCCGTCCCTTATGGCTACACCTTC.

This clone was counted a single time. V usage is TRBV5-4 and J usage is TRBJ2-5, with 9 bases aligning to TRBD2. Losses at the gene ends were 4 bases for V and 5 bases for J; bases not matched to a gene: 6. The CDR3 extends over 14 amino acids. Germline lookup yields CDR1 SGHNT and CDR2 YYREEE (reference sequence). CDR3 in DNA: TGTGCCAGCAGCCCCGCGGGGGGGGTTGAGACCCAGTACTTC. This translates into CASSPAGGVETQYF.

The chain links TRBV29-1 to TRBJ2-5; D may be TRBD2 (5 bases). This CDR3 contains 12 residues. CDR1 is SQVTM, CDR2 ANQGSEA, per germline. The V end lost 4 bases, the J end lost 4 bases, and 10 bases lay between the germline ends. CDR3 sequence: CSVVDFRETQYF. The DNA for the CDR3 is TGCAGCGTTGTGGACTTTAGAGAGACCCAGTACTTC. Full variable domain (outside the CDR3, taken from reference TRBV29-1 and TRBJ2-5): SAVISQKPSRDICQRGTSLTIQCQVDSQVTMMFWYRQQPGQSLTLIATANQGSEATYESGFVIDKFPISRPNLTFSTLTVSNMSPEDSSIYLCSVVDFRETQYFGPGTRLLVL.

The chain carries TRBV4-3 and TRBJ2-2, with TRBD1 identical over 8 bases. CDR3 length: 15 amino acids. Germline CDR1 and CDR2: LGHNA and YSLEER. The V gene end was trimmed by 3 bases and the J gene end by 4 bases; junction bases not matched to a gene: 4. The CDR3 is CASSQDRDLTGELFF. The CDR3 bases are TGCGCCAGCAGCCAGGACAGGGATCTCACCGGGGAGCTGTTTTTT.

The rearrangement links TRBV7-2 to TRBJ2-5, with 10 nucleotides matching TRBD2. Germline assignment: CDR1 SGHTA and CDR2 FQGNSA. The CDR3 is 14 residues long. The V gene end was trimmed by 5 bases and the J gene end by 5 bases; junction bases not matched to a gene: 5. CDR3 nucleotide sequence: TGTGCCAGCAGCGCCAGCGGGAGGGGGGAGACCCAGTACTTC. It codes for CASSASGRGETQYF.

The chain combines TRBV19 with TRBJ1-1; 7 nucleotides align to TRBD1. This CDR3 is 17 amino acids long. J lost 5 bases, V lost 8 bases, and 20 bases had no gene match. Germline V gene lookup returns CDR1 LNHDA and CDR2 SQIVND (reference sequence). CDR3 region: CASERQGGVRRGTEAFF. The CDR3 coding sequence is TGTGCCAGTGAGAGACAGGGAGGTGTCCGGAGGGGAACTGAAGCTTTCTTT.

CDR3: CASGTGTGGGYTF. The CDR3, as DNA: TGTGCCAGCGGGACTGGGACAGGCGGAGGCTACACCTTC. The V gene is TRBV19, the J gene TRBJ1-2, with 8 positions matching TRBD1. This CDR3 region has 13 residues. Germline V gene lookup returns CDR1 LNHDA and CDR2 SQIVND (reference sequence). V gave up 9 bases and J gave up 8 bases; unmatched junction bases: 11.

The chain employs TRBV6-2 or TRBV6-3 and TRBJ1-2; maybe TRBD1 (5 bases). This CDR3 is 14 amino acids long. Germline loops: CDR1 MNHEY, CDR2 SVGEGT. V lost 0 bases to trimming and J lost 4 bases, with 9 bases between them. The CDR3 here is CASSYSSGLYGYTF. The CDR3 DNA is TGTGCCAGCAGTTACTCCTCAGGGCTCTATGGCTACACCTTC.

The chain employs TRBV7-2 and TRBJ1-2, with D unresolved. V was cut by 5 bases and J by 6 bases, with 19 bases left in between. The CDR3 loop spans 15 amino acids. Germline CDR1 and CDR2: SGHTA and FQGNSA. In DNA, the CDR3 is TGTGCCAGCAGCCCCAGCCTAGGTTCGGGGAATGGCTACACCTTC. Its translation is CASSPSLGSGNGYTF.

CDR3 nucleotide sequence: TGTGCCAGTAGTTACAGGGAGAGCAATCAGCCCCAGCATTTT. This translates into CASSYRESNQPQHF. The rearrangement uses TRBV19 and TRBJ1-5, with D tentatively TRBD1 (6 bases). The V gene's germline CDR1 is LNHDA and CDR2 SQIVND (reference sequence). The CDR3 totals 14 residues. V lost 5 bases and J 1 base, leaving 9 bases between the germline ends.

The V gene is TRBV5-5, the J gene TRBJ2-3; D not resolved. V lost 5 bases, J lost 0 bases, and 10 bases lay in between. In germline, CDR1 is SGHKS, CDR2 YYEKEE (reference sequence). This CDR3 has 14 amino acids. CDR3 sequence: CASSLSTSTDTQYF. DNA for the CDR3: TGTGCCAGCAGTCTCTCAACTAGCACAGATACGCAGTATTTT.

V and J are TRBV5-4 and TRBJ1-6; 9 bases match TRBD1. The CDR3 length is 15 residues. Germline CDR1 and CDR2: SGHNT and YYREEE (reference sequence). The V and J ends lost 2 bases and 5 bases, in that order; junction bases with no gene match: 2. The CDR3 reads CASSFWDRDNSPLHF. Written as DNA, the CDR3 is TGTGCCAGCAGCTTCTGGGACAGGGATAATTCACCCCTCCACTTT.

This chain links TRBV27 with TRBJ1-2; D unresolved. The CDR3 is 14 amino acids. Germline CDR1 reads MNHEY; CDR2 reads SMNVEV (reference sequence). The V gene lost 4 bases and the J gene lost 3 bases, with 12 bases spanning the gap. CDR3 loop: CASSSPPLDYGYTF. CDR3 DNA sequence: TGTGCCAGCAGTTCCCCCCCTCTCGACTATGGCTACACCTTC.

The chain has TRBV5-1 and TRBJ1-1; tentative D call: TRBD1 (5 bases). Germline values: CDR1 SGHRS, CDR2 YFSETQ. With 5 bases removed from V and 4 bases from J, the gap between germline ends came to 15 bases. CDR3 length equals 14 residues. The CDR3, as DNA: TGCGCCAGCAGTCAGGGAATCAAGGGCACTGAAGCTTTCTTT. It translates to CASSQGIKGTEAFF.

This rearrangement joins TRBV20-1 to TRBJ1-5; 7 bases fit TRBD1. The CDR3 runs 14 residues. Germline CDR1 is DFQATT and CDR2 is SNEGSKA (reference sequence). The ends lost 3 bases at V and 1 base at J; junction bases unmatched: 3. The chain's CDR3 is CSASPRGSNQPQHF. In nucleotides, the CDR3 is TGCAGTGCTAGTCCCAGGGGGAGCAATCAGCCCCAGCATTTT.

The rearrangement joins TRBV5-6 to TRBJ1-6, with D tentatively TRBD1 (5 bases). Germline V gives CDR1 SGHDT, CDR2 YYEEEE. The V gene lost 6 bases and the J gene lost 7 bases, with 14 bases spanning the gap. The CDR3 length is 14 residues. The CDR3 DNA reads as TGTGCCAGCACCTTAGGGCAGGGCAATTCACCCCTCCACTTT. The encoded protein is CASTLGQGNSPLHF.

The chain carries TRBV7-3 and TRBJ2-1, with TRBD2 identical over 8 bases. The V segment lost 3 bases and the J segment 6 bases; nucleotides outside the gene matches: 7. The CDR3 spans 15 residues. In germline, CDR1 is SGHTA, CDR2 FQGTGA. The CDR3 region is CASSFIAGTSNEQFF. CDR3 in DNA: TGTGCCAGCAGCTTTATTGCCGGGACTAGCAATGAGCAGTTCTTC.

CDR3 region: CASSPGSNQPQHF. CDR3 coding DNA: TGTGCCAGCTCACCCGGTAGCAATCAGCCCCAGCATTTT. The V and J genes are TRBV18 and TRBJ1-5, with D unresolved. Trimming stripped 3 bases from V and 0 bases from J, with 3 bases between. CDR3 size: 13 residues. In germline, CDR1 is KGHSH, CDR2 LQKENI.

This clone has more than one count but fewer than ten. V usage is TRBV27 and J usage is TRBJ1-5; tentatively, D is TRBD1 (5 bases). CDR1 MNHEY and CDR2 SMNVEV come from the germline V gene (reference sequence). V lost 2 bases, J lost 6 bases, and 11 bases lay in between. This CDR3 is built from 14 residues. CDR3 in DNA: TGTGCCAGCAGTTTAGCGGGCGGGGGTCAGCCCCAGCATTTT. This sequence encodes CASSLAGGGQPQHF.

The chain joins TRBV27 to TRBJ2-7, with D tentatively TRBD1 (7 bases). The CDR3 is 14 residues long. Germline values: CDR1 MNHEY, CDR2 SMNVEV (reference sequence). The germline V and J ends were trimmed by 7 bases and 0 bases, with 13 bases remaining between them. CDR3 DNA: TGTGCCAGCATGCCCAGGGGGGACTCCTACGAGCAGTACTTC. Protein: CASMPRGDSYEQYF.

The chain combines TRBV6-5 with TRBJ1-1; no firm D call. V lost 0 bases and J 1 base, leaving 6 bases between the germline ends. Germline CDR1 reads MNHEY; CDR2 reads SVGAGI. The CDR3 sequence is 14 residues long. The CDR3 protein is CASSYSQRNTEAFF. Here the CDR3 DNA reads TGTGCCAGCAGTTACTCACAGAGGAACACTGAAGCTTTCTTT.

This chain connects TRBV7-8 to TRBJ1-5; TRBD1 is a possible D gene (6 bases). This CDR3 contains 15 residues. V was clipped by 2 bases and J by 8 bases, with 16 bases between them. Germline values: CDR1 SGHVS, CDR2 FQNEAQ. The CDR3 protein is CASSLSQQGLEPQHF. CDR3 sequence (DNA): TGTGCCAGCAGCTTATCACAACAGGGTTTGGAGCCCCAGCATTTT.

The chain carries TRBV5-1 and TRBJ2-2; 10 bases line up with TRBD1. Germline CDR1 and CDR2: SGHRS and YFSETQ. The V segment lost 2 bases and the J segment 4 bases; nucleotides outside the gene matches: 11. The CDR3 loop spans 18 amino acids. The CDR3 spells CASSFLGLGQGSTGELFF. The CDR3 coding sequence is TGCGCCAGCAGCTTCCTTGGGTTGGGACAGGGGTCCACCGGGGAGCTGTTTTTT.